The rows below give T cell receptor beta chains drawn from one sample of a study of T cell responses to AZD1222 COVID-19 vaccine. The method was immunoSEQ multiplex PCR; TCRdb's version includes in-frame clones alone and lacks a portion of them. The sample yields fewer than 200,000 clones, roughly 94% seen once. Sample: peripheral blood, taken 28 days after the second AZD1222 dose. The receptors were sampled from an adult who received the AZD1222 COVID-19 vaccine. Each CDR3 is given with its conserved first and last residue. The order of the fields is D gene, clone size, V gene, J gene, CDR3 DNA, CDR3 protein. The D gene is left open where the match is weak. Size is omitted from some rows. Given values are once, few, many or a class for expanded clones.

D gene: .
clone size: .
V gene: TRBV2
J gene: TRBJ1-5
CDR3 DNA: TGTGCCAGCAGCCCGGGGGGGAGGGGTCTCTATCAGCCCCAGCATTTT
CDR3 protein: CASSPGGRGLYQPQHF

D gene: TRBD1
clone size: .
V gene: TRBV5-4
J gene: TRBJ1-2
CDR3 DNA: TGTGCCAGCAGCTTGTCACAGGGGTTTGGCTATGGCTACACCTTC
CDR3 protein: CASSLSQGFGYGYTF

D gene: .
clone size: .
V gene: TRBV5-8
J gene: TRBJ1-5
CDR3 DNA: TGTGCCAGCAGCTTGGTTTTGCAGCCCCAGCATTTT
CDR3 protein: CASSLVLQPQHF

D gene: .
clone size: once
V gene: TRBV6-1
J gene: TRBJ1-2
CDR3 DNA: TGTGCCAGCAGTGAAGCAGGCTCTGCTAGAGGCTACACCTTC
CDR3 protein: CASSEAGSARGYTF

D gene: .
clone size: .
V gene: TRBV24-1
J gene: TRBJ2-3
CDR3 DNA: TGTGCCACCAGTGATGATACTCGGGGTGCTAGCACAGATACGCAGTATTTT
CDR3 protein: CATSDDTRGASTDTQYF

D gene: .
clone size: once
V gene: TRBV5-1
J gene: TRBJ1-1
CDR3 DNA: TGCGCCAGCAGCGGGGCCCCGAACACTGAAGCTTTCTTT
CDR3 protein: CASSGAPNTEAFF

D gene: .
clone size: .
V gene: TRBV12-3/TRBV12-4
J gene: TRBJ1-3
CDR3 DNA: TGTGCCAGCAGCCCCTTAGGAAACACCATATATTTT
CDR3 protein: CASSPLGNTIYF

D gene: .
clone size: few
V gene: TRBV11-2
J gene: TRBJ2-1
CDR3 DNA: TGTGCCAGCAGCTTAGTTGGGACAAAAGACAATGAGCAGTTCTTC
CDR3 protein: CASSLVGTKDNEQFF

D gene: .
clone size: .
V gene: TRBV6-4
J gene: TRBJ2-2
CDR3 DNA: TGTGCCAGCAGTGCAATCCACACCGGGGAGCTGTTTTTT
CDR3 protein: CASSAIHTGELFF

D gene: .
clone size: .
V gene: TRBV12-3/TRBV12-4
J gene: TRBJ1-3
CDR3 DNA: TGTGCCAGCAGGATCTCTGGAAACACCATATATTTT
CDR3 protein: CASRISGNTIYF

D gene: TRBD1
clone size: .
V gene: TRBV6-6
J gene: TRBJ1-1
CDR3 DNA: TGTGCCAGCAGTTACGCAGGGACAGACACTGAAGCTTTCTTT
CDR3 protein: CASSYAGTDTEAFF